Listed here are 10 T cell receptor beta chains from one sample, sequenced in a study of neurological immune-mediated disorders. In TCRdb, the 5' RACE reads were re-called with MiXCR into one record per CDR3 protein. The profile covers about 59,000 distinct CDR3 sequences, with about 24% appearing a single time and about 4.5% taken by the ten largest. Time point reported: technical triplicate 2. Sequenced sample: PBMCs. The receptors come from a man aged 55 to 70 with HTLV-1-associated myelopathy (HAM/TSP).

The table lists this clonotype with many counts. This chain links TRBV6-6 with TRBJ1-1; 7 bases are a match to TRBD1. The V segment lost 4 bases and the J segment 4 bases; nucleotides outside the gene matches: 6. Germline V gene sequence: CDR1 MNHNY, CDR2 SVGAGI (reference sequence). CDR3 length equals 14 residues. CDR3 amino acids: CASSSNTGVTEAFF. The DNA of the CDR3 is TGTGCCAGCAGTTCGAACACAGGGGTCACTGAAGCTTTCTTT.

This clonotype was found a few times. J is TRBJ2-7 and V is TRBV20-1; no clear D. V was shortened by 0 bases and J by 2 bases, with 11 bases between the two germline ends. The germline gives CDR1 DFQATT, CDR2 SNEGSKA (reference sequence). This CDR3 comprises 14 residues. CDR3 nucleotides: TGCAGTGCTAGAGACGTAGCCCACACCTACGAGCAGTACTTC. Its translation: CSARDVAHTYEQYF.

In this sample, this clonotype turned up many times. The chain uses TRBV4-1 and TRBJ2-1; D gene uncertain. The CDR3 length is 11 residues. The germline V gene encodes CDR1 MGHRA and CDR2 YSYEKL. V was shortened by 3 bases and J by 10 bases, with 7 bases between the two germline ends. The CDR3 DNA reads as TGCGCCAGCAGCCACTCGGAAGAGCAGTTCTTC. Its translation: CASSHSEEQFF.

This clonotype occurred many times. The V gene is TRBV28, the J gene TRBJ1-1; TRBD1 is a possible D gene (5 bases). Germline assignment: CDR1 MDHEN and CDR2 SYDVKM. The V gene lost 6 bases and the J gene lost 3 bases, with 20 bases spanning the gap. The CDR3 contains 16 residues. CDR3 residues: CASSVPLGGEDTEAFF. The DNA for the CDR3 is TGTGCCAGCAGCGTCCCTCTTGGGGGGGAGGACACTGAAGCTTTCTTT.

The chain couples TRBV20-1 to TRBJ1-1; a weak D match, TRBD1 (5 bases). The CDR3 extends over 15 amino acids. V lost 6 bases and J lost 7, with 24 bases in between. Per the germline V gene, CDR1 is DFQATT and CDR2 is SNEGSKA (reference sequence). DNA of the CDR3: TGCAGTGCGGGGGGGGTGGGACTTTTGGGAAGTGAAGCTTTCTTT. Encoded protein: CSAGGVGLLGSEAFF.

This clonotype was counted at least ten times. This sequence joins TRBV12-3 or TRBV12-4 and TRBJ1-2; tentatively, D is TRBD1 (6 bases). The germline V and J ends were trimmed by 6 bases and 2 bases, with 10 bases remaining between them. The CDR3 has 13 amino acids. The CDR3, as DNA: TGTGCCAGCAGCCAAGGACAGAACTATGGCTACACCTTC. It encodes CASSQGQNYGYTF.

In its sample, this clonotype was seen many times. The rearrangement links TRBV7-9 to TRBJ2-3; 9 bases are shared with TRBD1. CDR1 is SEHNR, CDR2 FQNEAQ, per germline (reference sequence). There are 14 residues in the CDR3. Trimming at V came to 5 bases and at J to 5 bases, leaving 5 bases not matched to a gene. CDR3 protein: CASSIDRGRDTQYF. In DNA form, the CDR3 reads TGTGCCAGCAGCATTGACAGGGGGAGAGATACGCAGTATTTT.

This clonotype was observed many times. CDR3 bases: TGTGCCAGCAGGGGGGGCGGACTAGCGAGCGTTTCCGAGCAGTACTTC. Its protein product is CASRGGGLASVSEQYF. The rearrangement links TRBV7-2 to TRBJ2-7, with 9 bases fitting TRBD2. CDR3 length equals 16 residues. Losses at the gene ends were 6 bases for V and 6 bases for J; bases not matched to a gene: 15. CDR1 and CDR2 from the germline V gene are SGHTA and FQGNSA.

J is TRBJ2-3 and V is TRBV20-1, with D possibly matching TRBD2 (5 bases). V was trimmed by 7 bases and J by 8 bases, leaving 16 bases between them. Germline V gene sequence: CDR1 DFQATT, CDR2 SNEGSKA (reference sequence). The CDR3 length is 12 residues. CDR3 amino acids: CSGERGSGTQYF. CDR3 coding DNA: TGCAGTGGGGAGCGCGGGTCAGGTACGCAGTATTTT.

This clonotype was observed many times. This chain connects TRBV25-1 to TRBJ2-2, with D maybe TRBD1 (5 bases). Germline values: CDR1 MGHDK, CDR2 SYGVNS. The V and J ends lost 5 bases and 7 bases respectively, with 5 bases between them. This CDR3 comprises 11 residues. In DNA form, the CDR3 reads TGTGCCAGCAGTCAGGGCGGGGAGCTGTTTTTT. The encoded protein is CASSQGGELFF.